This T cell receptor (beta chain) came from a study of cytomegalovirus exposure and HLA in healthy donors. Study information: The study placed about 81% of its approximately 400 genotyped donors in the Caucasian-associated ancestry cluster. Study observations and caveats: A later look showed TCR association rates differing by HLA locus, highest for DRB1 and lowest for HLA-C. Earlier findings revealed that most TCR beta V segments proved productive either about 87% or about 30% of the time.

As concerns this clone: No antigen is known for it.

These donors, healthy bone marrow donors, were studied. This CDR3 comprises 15 residues. V lost 0 bases, J lost 10 bases, and 7 bases stayed unmatched. Germline V gene data show CDR1 as SGDLS and CDR2 as YYNGEE. PCR amplification relied on 60 Vbeta primers (plus 13 Jbeta primers). This table comes from immunoSEQ multiplex PCR, and its TCRdb copy is limited to in-frame clones, with some not included. The sample consists of 100,000 to 150,000 clones, just under 75% of them appearing once. The source is a man aged 55 to 70 in good health and CMV-seropositive. Sequenced: PBMCs. The chain combines TRBV9 with TRBJ1-6, with TRBD1 matching over 7 bases. CDR3 protein: CASSVDRGGQSPLHF. In DNA, the CDR3 is TGTGCCAGCAGCGTAGATCGAGGGGGCCAATCACCCCTCCACTTT.